The clone carrying this TCR beta chain was picked up a small number of times. The antigen remains unidentified. MiXCR, run by TCRdb on the reads, gives a single entry per CDR3 protein. In the table there are about 70,000 distinct CDR3 sequences, 20% to 25% of which are singletons. The record originates from a study of T cell repertoires in cytomegalovirus infection. This CDR3 spans 16 amino acids. V was shortened by 2 bases and J by 0 bases, with 13 bases between the two germline ends. Germline V gene lookup returns CDR1 DFQATT and CDR2 SNEGSKA (reference sequence). This sequence was found in a human donor in good health (CMV status not recorded). Some clones in this sample may be carry-over from other donors' samples. The J gene is TRBJ1-4, the V gene TRBV20-1, with TRBD1 as a possible D gene (5 bases). Sequencing was performed on CD8+ T cells from cultured PBMCs, taken from culture after CMV antigen stimulation. The CDR3 nucleotides are TGCAGTGCTAGACTCTCCGGGACGACAACTAATGAAAAACTGTTTTTT. Its protein product is CSARLSGTTTNEKLFF.